One and the same sample provided the 5 T cell receptor beta chains below, sequenced in a study of graft-versus-host responses after intestinal transplantation. Assay: immunoSEQ multiplex PCR; the TCRdb copy retains only in-frame clones and omits some. The sample lists around 100,000 clones, approximately 92% occurring once. These TCRs' antigens remain unknown. This specimen was unstimulated CD4+ T cells sorted from spleen or lymph node cells, taken before transplant. All receptors come from a human donor who was the organ donor for an intestinal transplant.

CDR3 amino acids: CASRWGQGSYEQYF. CDR3 DNA sequence: TGTGCCAGCAGGTGGGGACAGGGCTCCTACGAGCAGTACTTC. The V and J genes are TRBV7-2 and TRBJ2-7; TRBD1 matches at 9 bases. The germline V gene has CDR1 SGHTA and CDR2 FQGNSA. This CDR3 comprises 14 residues. After removal of 6 bases from V and 0 bases from J, the junction contained 3 bases not matched to a gene.

The rearrangement joins TRBV6-5 to TRBJ1-1, with TRBD1 as a possible D gene (5 bases). The CDR3 runs 13 residues. With 6 bases removed from V and 6 bases from J, the gap between germline ends came to 14 bases. CDR1 is MNHEY, CDR2 SVGAGI, per germline. The CDR3 loop reads CASRLLGRPEAFF. The CDR3, as DNA: TGTGCCAGCAGACTCTTGGGACGGCCTGAAGCTTTCTTT.

The genes are TRBV6-6 and TRBJ2-5; D is ambiguous. The V end was cut by 5 bases, the J end by 1 base, with 8 bases between. The CDR3 covers 13 residues. CDR1 and CDR2 (germline): MNHNY, SVGAGI (reference sequence). CDR3 region: CASSDNSQETQYF. The CDR3 DNA follows: TGTGCCAGCAGTGACAACAGCCAAGAGACCCAGTACTTC.

The CDR3 DNA reads TGTGCCAGCAGCTTGGGGATATACTCTGGGGCCAACGTCCTGACTTTC. Its translation: CASSLGIYSGANVLTF. This sequence joins TRBV5-4 and TRBJ2-6, with D unclear. The ends were cut back, 0 bases at V and 0 bases at J, with 7 bases in the middle. The germline CDR1 and CDR2 sequences are SGHNT and YYREEE (reference sequence). CDR3 length: 16 residues.

This rearrangement joins TRBV29-1 to TRBJ2-5; D perhaps matches TRBD2 (5 bases). The germline V gene has CDR1 SQVTM and CDR2 ANQGSEA. V dropped 2 bases and J dropped 4 bases, with 8 bases sitting between them. The CDR3 totals 12 residues. The CDR3 DNA sequence: TGCAGCGTTGAACGGGGAGCAGAGACCCAGTACTTC. It encodes CSVERGAETQYF. Based on the CDR3 plus reference TRBV29-1 and TRBJ2-5, the full variable domain is SAVISQKPSRDICQRGTSLTIQCQVDSQVTMMFWYRQQPGQSLTLIATANQGSEATYESGFVIDKFPISRPNLTFSTLTVSNMSPEDSSIYLCSVERGAETQYFGPGTRLLVL.